This TCR beta chain was documented in a study of blood T cell repertoires in COVID-19. Study as a whole: From the United States, Italy and Spain came samples of acute and convalescent COVID-19. The cDNA or gDNA used as material had been derived from T cells, B-cell-depleted T cells, or PBMCs.

In the authors' workflow: Using reference gene primer amplification, nucleated cell counts were estimated. Data came from immunoSEQ multiplex PCR; TCRdb stores just in-frame clones and leaves some out. V, J and clone size are those of that table, while D and trimming were read from the DNA. The table has 250,000 or so clones, 75% to 90% seen once; the top ten hold 0.94%. The sample comprised peripheral blood. The sequence was obtained from a woman aged 40 to 50 who had recovered from COVID-19.

The CDR3 loop reads CASSFPGHLSTDTQYF. CDR3 in DNA: TGTGCCAGCAGCTTCCCCGGACATCTTAGCACAGATACGCAGTATTTT. The V and J genes are TRBV7-3 and TRBJ2-3, with a tentative D call TRBD1 (5 bases). The germline gives CDR1 SGHTA, CDR2 FQGTGA. This CDR3 contains 16 residues. Trimming left V 3 bases short and J 0 bases short, with 13 bases between.